This T cell receptor (beta chain) appears in the sequencing data of a study of Ad26.COV2.S vaccination and SARS-CoV-2 variants. Across the study: Of the COV1001 trial arms, the Ad26.COV2.S arm included the donor.

The ends lost 4 bases at V and 4 bases at J; junction bases unmatched: 16. Germline V lookup: CDR1 LGHDT, CDR2 YNNKEL (reference sequence). CDR3 size: 18 residues. Method: immunoSEQ multiplex PCR; TCRdb's copy keeps in-frame clones and lacks some. The sample shows about 400,000 clones, under 90% of them seen only once. Comment on this clone: Its target is unknown.

Treatment described: some 20 received Ad26.COV2.S at low or high dose, single or two shots; roughly five received placebo; per-sample allocation not given. On day 63 after the first injection, vaccine and placebo recipients gave samples. Within Boston, the person who donated was an adult of 18-55 years. Vaccine was an Ad26 vector expressing Wuhan-strain SARS-CoV-2 spike. Whole-study results and caveats: The TCR-based breadth and depth measures might underestimate overall T cell responses.

This specimen was peripheral blood, taken in a trial of Ad26.COV2.S vaccine versus placebo. The V call is TRBV3-1 (or the pseudogene TRBV3-2), the J call TRBJ2-5; TRBD2 agrees at 9 bases. The source of this sequence is a person between 18 and 59 years old who received the Ad26.COV2.S COVID-19 vaccine or a placebo. The CDR3 DNA sequence: TGTGCCAGCAGCCCCAAGTACCTAGCGGGGTCCGGCGGAGAGACCCAGTACTTC. Its protein is CASSPKYLAGSGGETQYF.